The 9 T cell receptor beta chains presented below share a single source sample, sequenced in a study of technical replicates of blood from a few donors. Clones were sequenced by immunoSEQ multiplex PCR, and TCRdb holds only the in-frame ones, with some missing. The sample lists tens of thousands of clones, around 91% occurring once. The sample comprised T cells isolated from PBMCs. The receptor set was obtained from a human donor in good health.

The chain employs TRBV10-1 and TRBJ2-2; 9 positions agree with TRBD2. The V segment lost 6 bases and the J segment 2 bases; nucleotides outside the gene matches: 4. Germline V gene data show CDR1 as WNHNN and CDR2 as SYGVQD (reference sequence). CDR3 size: 15 residues. The CDR3 DNA reads TGCGCCAGCAGGGGTCTAGCGGGAAACACCGGGGAGCTGTTTTTT. Its translation: CASRGLAGNTGELFF.

The chain employs TRBV29-1 and TRBJ2-7, with TRBD1 identical over 10 bases. The V gene end was trimmed by 4 bases and the J gene end by 1 base; junction bases not matched to a gene: 4. Germline CDR1 SQVTM, CDR2 ANQGSEA. This CDR3 has 14 residues. The CDR3 sequence is CSVGGTGVSYEQYF. For the CDR3, the DNA is TGCAGCGTTGGAGGGACAGGGGTTTCCTACGAGCAGTACTTC.

The gene calls are TRBV6-5 and TRBJ1-3; D ambiguous. Per germline, CDR1 MNHEY and CDR2 SVGAGI. CDR3 length equals 15 residues. V shed 7 bases and J shed 3 bases, with 16 bases lying between them. As DNA, the CDR3 is TGTGCCAGCATCAAAGGCGGCGGCTTTGGAAACACCATATATTTT. This gives the protein CASIKGGGFGNTIYF.

The chain couples TRBV19 to TRBJ2-7, with D perhaps matching TRBD1 (7 bases). This CDR3 has 14 amino acids. Germline lookup yields CDR1 LNHDA and CDR2 SQIVND (reference sequence). V shed 4 bases and J shed 2 bases, with 12 bases lying between them. The CDR3 loop reads CASSTRDRPYEQYF. CDR3 nucleotides: TGTGCCAGTAGTACGCGGGACAGACCCTACGAGCAGTACTTC.

This chain uses TRBV12-5 with TRBJ1-1, with D possibly matching TRBD1 (5 bases). Germline V CDR1 and CDR2: LGHNT, FRNRAP. Between the trimmed V and J ends, which lost 5 bases and 3 bases, there was a span of 7 bases. This CDR3 comprises 12 residues. CDR3 loop: CASGPGDTEAFF. The CDR3, as DNA: TGTGCTAGTGGTCCGGGGGACACTGAAGCTTTCTTT.

V gene TRBV5-6 combines with J gene TRBJ2-1; TRBD2 aligns across 13 bases. With 3 bases clipped from V and 9 bases from J, the junction kept 9 bases outside the gene matches. CDR3 length: 16 residues. CDR1 is SGHDT and CDR2 is YYEEEE in the germline V gene. The CDR3 DNA sequence: TGTGCCAGCAGCTCGCCGGGACTAGCGGGATTGAGTGAGCAGTTCTTC. Protein product: CASSSPGLAGLSEQFF. The full variable domain, its missing parts supplied by reference TRBV5-6 and TRBJ2-1, is DAGVTQSPTHLIKTRGQQVTLRCSPKSGHDTVSWYQQALGQGPQFIFQYYEEEERQRGNFPDRFSGHQFPNYSSELNVNALLLGDSALYLCASSSPGLAGLSEQFFGPGTRLTVL.

The chain combines TRBV11-2 with TRBJ1-4, with 7 positions matching TRBD1. CDR3 length: 12 amino acids. V was clipped by 2 bases and J by 10 bases; unmatched bases: 1. CDR1 and CDR2 (germline): SGHAT, FQNNGV. DNA of the CDR3: TGTGCCAGCAGCTTACAGGGGGGAAAACTGTTTTTT. It is translated as CASSLQGGKLFF.

This clone showed up just a few times. The chain couples TRBV2 to TRBJ1-5; no reliable D call. The germline V and J ends were trimmed by 4 bases and 7 bases, with 17 bases remaining between them. This CDR3 contains 15 residues. CDR1 and CDR2 (germline): SNHLY, FYNNEI. CDR3 region: CASSGGFRGQQPQHF. CDR3 bases: TGTGCCAGCAGTGGAGGGTTTCGGGGTCAACAGCCCCAGCATTTT. The variable domain in full, completed from reference TRBV2 and TRBJ1-5, reads EPEVTQTPSHQVTQMGQEVILRCVPISNHLYFYWYRQILGQKVEFLVSFYNNEISEKSEIFDDQFSVERPDGSNFTLKIRSTKLEDSAMYFCASSGGFRGQQPQHFGDGTRLSIL.

The rearrangement joins TRBV5-5 to TRBJ2-1; 9 bases fit TRBD1. This CDR3 spans 15 amino acids. The germline CDR1 and CDR2 sequences are SGHKS and YYEKEE (reference sequence). Unmatched junction bases numbered 8, after V lost 4 bases and J lost 6 bases. CDR3 amino acids: CASSRPQGARNEQFF. The CDR3, as DNA: TGTGCCAGCAGCCGACCACAGGGGGCGCGCAATGAGCAGTTCTTC.